These 27 T cell receptor beta chains came from one sample sequenced in a study of OX40 agonist ivuxolimab in advanced cancers. Method: immunoSEQ multiplex PCR; TCRdb's copy keeps in-frame clones and lacks some. The table has around 79,000 clones, 75% to 95% seen once. Here the sequenced sample was CD4+ or CD8+ T cells sorted from blood, taken in a trial of the OX40 agonist ivuxolimab. These receptors were collected from an adult with an advanced solid tumor such as melanoma, head and neck, liver or kidney cancer.

This chain uses TRBV7-2 with TRBJ2-7; 8 bases are shared with TRBD1. CDR1 is SGHTA and CDR2 is FQGNSA in the germline V gene. The junction had 6 bases not matched to a gene; V was cut back by 8 bases and J by 0 bases. This CDR3 contains 14 residues. The CDR3 sequence is CASGRDRLSYEQYF. The CDR3 nucleotides read TGTGCCAGCGGCCGGGACAGGCTCTCCTACGAGCAGTACTTC.

This clone appeared a few times. The chain carries TRBV19 and TRBJ1-5, with D perhaps TRBD1 (6 bases). This CDR3 has 15 amino acids. The V and J ends lost 0 bases and 1 base respectively, with 7 bases between them. In germline, CDR1 is LNHDA, CDR2 SQIVND (reference sequence). CDR3 loop: CASSIDQGSNQPQHF. The DNA for the CDR3 is TGTGCCAGTAGTATAGATCAGGGGAGCAATCAGCCCCAGCATTTT.

This clone was seen once. The V and J genes are TRBV28 and TRBJ2-7, with 8 bases that match TRBD2. This CDR3 is 15 amino acids long. The J segment lost 2 bases and the V segment lost 5 bases, leaving 8 bases of the junction unmatched. Per germline, CDR1 MDHEN and CDR2 SYDVKM. Written as DNA, the CDR3 is TGTGCCAGCAGTAGTACTAGCGGCTGGGCCTACGAGCAGTACTTC. Amino acid sequence: CASSSTSGWAYEQYF.

The chain carries TRBV7-3 and TRBJ2-3; possibly TRBD2 for D (5 bases). CDR1 is SGHTA, CDR2 FQGTGA, per germline. The length of the CDR3 is 13 residues. Trimming pared 1 base from V and 5 bases from J, leaving 7 bases between. The CDR3 DNA sequence: TGTGCCAGCAGCTTAAATGAGGGAGATACGCAGTATTTT. Encoded protein: CASSLNEGDTQYF. The whole variable domain, remainder taken from reference TRBV7-3 and TRBJ2-3, is GAGVSQTPSNKVTEKGKYVELRCDPISGHTALYWYRQSLGQGPEFLIYFQGTGAADDSGLPNDRFFAVRPEGSVSTLKIQRTERGDSAVYLCASSLNEGDTQYFGPGTRLTVL.

The chain has TRBV19 and TRBJ1-5, with D possibly being TRBD1 (6 bases). The CDR3 is 16 residues long. V was clipped by 3 bases and J by 9 bases, with 21 bases between them. Germline assignment: CDR1 LNHDA and CDR2 SQIVND (reference sequence). Here the CDR3 DNA reads TGTGCCAGTAGTATTGGTAGGACAGTGATTTTCTCGCCCCAGCATTTT. Its protein product is CASSIGRTVIFSPQHF.

V is TRBV5-8 and J is TRBJ1-1; weak D call: TRBD1 (6 bases). Germline values: CDR1 SGHTS, CDR2 YDEGEE. V lost 5 bases, J lost 3 bases, and 14 bases lay in between. CDR3 length: 14 amino acids. CDR3 in amino acids: CASSLWTEYTEAFF. The DNA for the CDR3 is TGTGCCAGCAGTTTGTGGACAGAGTACACTGAAGCTTTCTTT.

The chain joins TRBV14 to TRBJ2-5, with D tentatively TRBD1 (6 bases). Germline CDR1 and CDR2: SGHDN and FVKESK. The CDR3 has 15 residues. Trimming removed 0 bases from V and 4 bases from J, with 12 bases in between. The DNA for the CDR3 is TGTGCCAGCAGCCAAGACAGGGGTCTACGAGAGACCCAGTACTTC. The encoded protein is CASSQDRGLRETQYF.

The rearrangement uses TRBV7-9 and TRBJ2-2; perhaps TRBD1 as D (5 bases). The CDR3 runs to 16 residues. CDR1 is SEHNR and CDR2 is FQNEAQ in the germline V gene (reference sequence). V was clipped by 3 bases and J by 1 base, with 12 bases between them. The CDR3 spells CASSLIWGQNTGELFF. Written as DNA, the CDR3 is TGTGCCAGCAGCTTGATATGGGGCCAGAACACCGGGGAGCTGTTTTTT.

V is TRBV9 and J is TRBJ2-7; 15 nucleotides agree with TRBD2. The CDR3 sequence is 16 residues long. The V gene's germline CDR1 is SGDLS and CDR2 YYNGEE. The V segment lost 5 bases and the J segment 7 bases; nucleotides outside the gene matches: 10. In nucleotides, the CDR3 is TGTGCCAGCAGTCACGGACTAGCGGGAGGGCCGCGGGAGCAGTACTTC. Protein sequence: CASSHGLAGGPREQYF.

V usage is TRBV5-4 and J usage is TRBJ2-5, with D perhaps TRBD2 (6 bases). The V end lost 4 bases, the J end lost 3 bases, and 13 bases lay between the germline ends. Germline values: CDR1 SGHNT, CDR2 YYREEE (reference sequence). The CDR3 loop spans 14 amino acids. The CDR3 here is CASSGVTGEETQYF. The CDR3 nucleotides are TGTGCCAGCAGCGGGGTGACGGGGGAAGAGACCCAGTACTTC.

V and J are TRBV6-5 and TRBJ2-7; D may be TRBD1 (6 bases). There are 13 residues in the CDR3. Looked up from germline, CDR1 is MNHEY and CDR2 is SVGAGI. Deletions cut 4 bases from V and 2 bases from J, with 9 bases between. This CDR3 is CASSLRDTYEQYF. In DNA, the CDR3 is TGTGCCAGCAGTTTACGGGACACCTACGAGCAGTACTTC.

The V and J genes are TRBV6-1 and TRBJ2-4; possible D gene TRBD1, 6 bases. This CDR3 region has 17 residues. CDR1 MNHNS and CDR2 SASEGT come from the germline V gene. Trimming cost V 4 bases and J 1 base, with 17 bases left between them. DNA of the CDR3: TGTGCCAGCAGTGCAACAGCTACAGGGTTGGCCAAAAACATTCAGTACTTC. The encoded protein is CASSATATGLAKNIQYF.

The chain has TRBV15 and TRBJ1-4; 9 nucleotides agree with TRBD1. Losses at the gene ends were 5 bases for V and 4 bases for J; bases not matched to a gene: 5. Per the germline V gene, CDR1 is LNHNV and CDR2 is YYDKDF (reference sequence). The CDR3 runs to 15 residues. In nucleotides, the CDR3 is TGTGCCACCAGCGCCCGACAGGGGGGTAATGAAAAACTGTTTTTT. Translating it yields CATSARQGGNEKLFF.

This clone was counted a single time. The V call is TRBV28, the J call TRBJ1-1; no reliable D call. The CDR3 spans 14 residues. Germline V gene lookup returns CDR1 MDHEN and CDR2 SYDVKM. Trimming removed 8 bases at V and 7 bases at J, with 20 bases between. DNA of the CDR3: TGTGCCAGCTCATCAGACCCCACACCCCGTGAAGCTTTCTTT. This sequence encodes CASSSDPTPREAFF.

The chain couples TRBV21-1 to TRBJ2-5; TRBD1 was called by the table and not checked on the DNA. TRBV21-1 is a recognized pseudogene. The CDR3 loop spans 12 amino acids. The CDR3 is CARGQGTETQYF. In nucleotides, the CDR3 is TGTGCCAGAGGACAGGGTACAGAGACCCAGTACTTC.

This chain links TRBV18 with TRBJ1-5; possibly TRBD1 for D (5 bases). This CDR3 comprises 13 residues. Trimming took 6 bases from V and 3 from J, leaving 9 bases between them. Germline CDR1 KGHSH, CDR2 LQKENI. Here the CDR3 DNA reads TGTGCCAGCTCCTTCGGGACCAATCAGCCCCAGCATTTT. Its translation is CASSFGTNQPQHF.

The genes are TRBV5-4 and TRBJ1-1, with TRBD1 as a possible D gene (6 bases). The CDR3 runs to 14 residues. Trimming removed 4 bases at V and 3 bases at J, with 13 bases between. The germline V gene encodes CDR1 SGHNT and CDR2 YYREEE (reference sequence). This chain's CDR3 is CASSRGSSHTEAFF. The CDR3 DNA is TGTGCCAGCAGCAGGGGGTCCTCTCACACTGAAGCTTTCTTT.

This clone was found a few times. CDR3 sequence: CASSPSPLAGVDEQFF. In DNA, the CDR3 is TGCGCCAGCAGCCCCTCCCCCCTAGCGGGGGTGGATGAGCAGTTCTTC. V is TRBV4-1 and J is TRBJ2-1; 10 positions match TRBD2. Trimming took 4 bases from V and 8 from J; bases not matched to a gene: 11. This CDR3 is built from 16 residues. Germline V CDR1 and CDR2: MGHRA, YSYEKL.

This clone was recorded once. This chain links TRBV7-2 with TRBJ2-5; TRBD2 matches at 10 bases. The CDR3 contains 15 residues. Looked up from germline, CDR1 is SGHTA and CDR2 is FQGNSA. Trimming removed 5 bases from V and 2 bases from J; junction bases left unmatched: 5. As DNA, the CDR3 is TGTGCCAGCAGCCCCCTAGCGGGAGTACAAGAGACCCAGTACTTC. Its translation is CASSPLAGVQETQYF.

The rearrangement uses TRBV7-2 and TRBJ2-7; 8 bases match TRBD1. Germline CDR1 is SGHTA and CDR2 is FQGNSA. The ends lost 5 bases at V and 10 bases at J; junction bases unmatched: 13. The CDR3 totals 14 residues. The CDR3 loop is CASSPPAGGWFQYF. CDR3 coding DNA: TGTGCCAGCAGCCCCCCGGCAGGGGGCTGGTTTCAGTACTTC.

This clone was counted only a few times. The CDR3 DNA sequence: TGCGCCAGCAGCTTGGGGTTAGCGGCCGGCACCGGGGAGCTGTTTTTT. The encoded protein is CASSLGLAAGTGELFF. This rearrangement joins TRBV5-1 to TRBJ2-2; tentatively, D is TRBD2 (6 bases). Germline lookup yields CDR1 SGHRS and CDR2 YFSETQ. The germline V and J ends were trimmed by 0 bases and 4 bases, with 13 bases remaining between them. There are 16 residues in the CDR3.

This chain joins TRBV7-8 and TRBJ1-5; 9 bases map to TRBD1. With V trimmed by 5 bases and J by 3 bases, 5 bases remained unmatched. Germline V gene lookup returns CDR1 SGHVS and CDR2 FQNEAQ. The CDR3 length is 15 residues. CDR3 sequence reads: CASSRDRVNNQPQHF. The CDR3 DNA sequence: TGTGCCAGCAGCCGGGACAGGGTAAACAATCAGCCCCAGCATTTT.

This chain joins TRBV28 and TRBJ2-7, with 10 positions matching TRBD2. V shed 6 bases and J 6 bases; nucleotides not matched to a gene: 20. Germline-derived CDR1 and CDR2 are MDHEN and SYDVKM. The length of the CDR3 is 18 residues. The CDR3, as DNA: TGTGCCAGCAGGACCCAGGGTTGGCTAGCGGGAGAAACGGGCGAGCAGTACTTC. Protein product: CASRTQGWLAGETGEQYF.

The chain links TRBV7-9 to TRBJ2-1; no firm D call. The CDR3 has 16 amino acids. The germline CDR1 and CDR2 sequences are SEHNR and FQNEAQ (reference sequence). Trimming stripped 0 bases from V and 8 bases from J, with 17 bases between. The CDR3 DNA is TGTGCCAGCAGCTTAGCCAAATTACCTTCGCCCCATGAGCAGTTCTTC. This translates into CASSLAKLPSPHEQFF.

The rearrangement joins TRBV19 to TRBJ2-3, with 9 bases fitting TRBD2. V was clipped by 8 bases and J by 8 bases; unmatched bases: 17. The CDR3 consists of 16 residues. From germline, CDR1 is LNHDA and CDR2 SQIVND (reference sequence). The CDR3 spells CASPTTRREGLGTQYF. As DNA, the CDR3 is TGTGCCAGTCCTACTACGCGGCGGGAGGGCCTGGGTACGCAGTATTTT.

This chain links TRBV11-1 with TRBJ2-7; D is possibly TRBD1 (6 bases). The CDR3 contains 14 residues. V lost 3 bases to trimming and J lost 4 bases, with 13 bases between them. In germline, CDR1 is SGHAT, CDR2 FQDESV (reference sequence). CDR3 nucleotides: TGTGCCAGCAGCTTTGTAGGGGGATCATACGAGCAGTACTTC. Translating gives CASSFVGGSYEQYF. The full variable domain, rest sourced from reference TRBV11-1 and TRBJ2-7, is EAEVAQSPRYKITEKSQAVAFWCDPISGHATLYWYRQILGQGPELLVQFQDESVVDDSQLPKDRFSAERLKGVDSTLKIQPAELGDSAMYLCASSFVGGSYEQYFGPGTRLTVT.

V and J are TRBV11-2 and TRBJ1-2; the match to TRBD1 covers 9 bases. CDR1 is SGHAT, CDR2 FQNNGV, per germline. V lost 4 bases, J lost 8 bases, and 11 bases stayed unmatched. This CDR3 is 15 amino acids long. The CDR3 sequence is CASSSDRGLYGGYTF. The CDR3 DNA follows: TGTGCCAGCAGCTCGGACAGGGGACTTTATGGCGGCTACACCTTC.